The clone carrying this TCR beta chain was picked up one time. A much larger clone differs from this one at a single base, so this may be a read error. This sample stems from a study of T cells in Graves' hyperthyroidism and ophthalmopathy. Germline V gives CDR1 SGHTA, CDR2 FQGNSA. This CDR3 has 12 amino acids. TCR beta CDR3 sequences were amplified from RNA transcripts. First-round RT-PCR of the TCR CDR3 relied on the HTBI primer set. TCRdb reprocessed the multiplex PCR reads via MiXCR and lists one record per CDR3 protein. There are hundreds of thousands of distinct CDR3 sequences in the sample; roughly 40% occur only once, and approximately 8.7% lies in the top ten.

The material sequenced was blood. The chain couples TRBV7-2 to TRBJ2-2; D might be TRBD2 (5 bases). The clonotype originates from a man aged 18 to 30 with Graves' hyperthyroidism. CDR3 coding DNA: TGTGCCAGCAGCTTTTCGGCCGGGGAGATGTTTTTT. The encoded protein is CASSFSAGEMFF. The full variable domain, rest sourced from reference TRBV7-2 and TRBJ2-2, is GAGVSQSPSNKVTEKGKDVELRCDPISGHTALYWYRQSLGQGLEFLIYFQGNSAPDKSGLPSDRFSAERTGGSVSTLTIQRTQQEDSAVYLCASSFSAGEMFFGEGSRLTVL.